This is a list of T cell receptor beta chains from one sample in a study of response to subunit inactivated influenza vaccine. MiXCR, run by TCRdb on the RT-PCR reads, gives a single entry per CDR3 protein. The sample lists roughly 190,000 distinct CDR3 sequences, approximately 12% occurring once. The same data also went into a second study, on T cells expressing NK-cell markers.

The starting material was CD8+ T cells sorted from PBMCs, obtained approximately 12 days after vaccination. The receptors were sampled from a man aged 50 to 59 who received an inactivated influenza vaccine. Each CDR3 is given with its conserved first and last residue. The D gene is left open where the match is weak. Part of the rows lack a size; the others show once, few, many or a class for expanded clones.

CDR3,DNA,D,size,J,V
CASSVPGGNTGELFF,TGTGCCAGCAGCGTACCGGGAGGGAACACCGGGGAGCTGTTTTTT,TRBD2,few,TRBJ2-2,TRBV9
CASSYRQNQETQYF,TGTGCCAGCAGTTACAGGCAAAACCAAGAGACCCAGTACTTC,-,few,TRBJ2-5,TRBV6-5
CASTQAGPGAGSPLHF,TGTGCCAGCACTCAAGCGGGGCCCGGGGCCGGTTCACCCCTCCACTTT,-,-,TRBJ1-6,TRBV6-2/TRBV6-3
CASSRTGGLSPLHF,TGCGCCAGCAGCCGAACAGGGGGCTTGTCACCCCTCCACTTT,TRBD1,few,TRBJ1-6,TRBV4-3
CASSQDVRGTQYF,TGTGCCAGCAGCCAAGACGTCCGGGGGACCCAGTACTTC,-,-,TRBJ2-5,TRBV3-1
CASRGTGDHYGYTF,TGTGCCAGCAGAGGGACAGGGGATCACTATGGCTACACCTTC,TRBD1,-,TRBJ1-2,TRBV9
CASSLYPPGALENEQYF,TGTGCCAGCAGCTTATATCCCCCAGGGGCATTGGAAAACGAGCAGTACTTC,-,few,TRBJ2-7,TRBV7-3
CASSRDLTPGSGRFNEQFF,TGTGCCAGCAGCCGAGATTTGACCCCGGGTAGCGGCCGATTCAATGAGCAGTTCTTC,-,-,TRBJ2-1,TRBV14
CASSLRATNEKLFF,TGCGCCAGCAGCCTCAGAGCAACTAATGAAAAACTGTTTTTT,-,-,TRBJ1-4,TRBV4-3
CASSFPTSTDTQYF,TGTGCCAGCAGCTTTCCAACTAGCACAGATACGCAGTATTTT,-,-,TRBJ2-3,TRBV5-6
CSVHPSGQHYGYTF,TGCAGCGTTCACCCGTCTGGACAGCACTATGGCTACACCTTC,-,-,TRBJ1-2,TRBV29-1
CASSIAGGPAGELFF,TGTGCCAGCAGCATAGCGGGGGGGCCGGCCGGGGAGCTGTTTTTT,TRBD2,-,TRBJ2-2,TRBV12-3/TRBV12-4
CASSSSGGRELFF,TGTGCCAGCTCCAGCAGCGGGGGGCGGGAGCTGTTTTTT,TRBD2,-,TRBJ2-2,TRBV12-3/TRBV12-4
CASSPRHAYEQYF,TGTGCCAGCAGTCCCCGACACGCCTACGAGCAGTACTTC,-,-,TRBJ2-7,TRBV28
CAWKIQGFRYGYTF,TGTGCCTGGAAGATCCAGGGGTTTCGCTATGGCTACACCTTC,-,few,TRBJ1-2,TRBV30